Listed below are T cell receptor beta chains from one sample, sequenced in a study of shared clonotypes between healthy human individuals. Sequenced by immunoSEQ multiplex PCR; TCRdb stores in-frame clones only, minus some. Of over a million clones listed, approximately 80% are singletons. The specimen sequenced was memory CD4+ T cells from PBMCs. These receptor sequences come from a man between 18 and 35 years old in good health. Some clones in this sample may be carry-over from other donors' samples. Both conserved end residues are part of each CDR3. The D gene is left open where the match is weak. A row's size may be missing; if present it is once, few, many or a size class.

cdr3_length j_call clone_size d_call v_call cdr3_nt cdr3_aa
20 TRBJ2-6 NA TRBD1 TRBV5-5 TGTGCCAGCAGCTTGTCATGGGCTCAGGGGGCTGACTCCGGGGCCAACGTCCTGACTTTC CASSLSWAQGADSGANVLTF
13 TRBJ2-2 NA NA TRBV7-9 TGTGCCAGCAGCCGAACGGACACCGGGGAGCTGTTTTTT CASSRTDTGELFF
13 TRBJ1-5 NA NA TRBV28 TGTGCCAGCGGGCAGGGGCGCAATCAGCCCCAGCATTTT CASGQGRNQPQHF
15 TRBJ2-3 NA TRBD2 TRBV6-1 TGTGCCAGCAGTGAACTAGCGGGAGGGTTGGATACGCAGTATTTT CASSELAGGLDTQYF
15 TRBJ2-5 NA NA TRBV28 TGTGCCAGCAGTTACCGGGACACGTATGGAGGGACCCAGTACTTC CASSYRDTYGGTQYF
15 TRBJ2-5 NA NA TRBV27 TGTGCCAGCAGTTTTGGTTGGAAAGCGCCAGAGACCCAGTACTTC CASSFGWKAPETQYF
15 TRBJ2-7 NA NA TRBV21-1 TGTGCCAGCAGCAAAGGGTCCGGGACGTTTGACGAGCAGTACTTC CASSKGSGTFDEQYF
14 TRBJ1-2 NA NA TRBV6-1 TGTGCCAGCAGTCTAGGGCCTCCAAACTATGGCTACACCTTC CASSLGPPNYGYTF
18 TRBJ2-7 few TRBD2 TRBV28 TGTGCCAGCAGTCCTATCTTACGGCCGGAGGGAGGGCTCCACGAGCAGTACTTC CASSPILRPEGGLHEQYF
14 TRBJ2-2 NA NA TRBV9 TGTGCCAGCAGCGTAACAGGGATCACCGGGGAGCTGTTTTTT CASSVTGITGELFF
12 TRBJ1-2 NA TRBD1 TRBV18 TGTGCCAGCTCACCGACAGGGGGCAGCTACACCTTC CASSPTGGSYTF
15 TRBJ2-6 NA NA TRBV2 TGTGCCAGCACCTTGGAATACTCTGGGGCCAACGTCCTGACTTTC CASTLEYSGANVLTF
14 TRBJ1-2 few NA TRBV2 TGTGCCAGCAGTGAGATGCGAGATGCGGGAGGCTACACCTTC CASSEMRDAGGYTF
16 TRBJ1-2 NA NA TRBV5-1 TGCGCCAGCAGCTTGGCCGAAATTTCGACAGTCTATGGCTACACCTTC CASSLAEISTVYGYTF
15 TRBJ2-5 few NA TRBV28 TGTGCCAGCAGTTTATGGGCAGGCGGGGGCGAGACCCAGTACTTC CASSLWAGGGETQYF
15 TRBJ2-5 NA NA TRBV5-1 TGCGCCAGCAGCTTGGAGCGGCTGGGACAAGAGACCCAGTACTTC CASSLERLGQETQYF
15 TRBJ2-5 NA TRBD2 TRBV28 TGTGCCAGCAGTTTAGCTAGCGGGGCCCAAGAGACCCAGTACTTC CASSLASGAQETQYF
14 TRBJ1-2 NA NA TRBV28 TGTGCCAGCAGTTTAATACCAGGGGTCTATGGCTACACCTTC CASSLIPGVYGYTF
17 TRBJ2-5 NA TRBD2 TRBV19 TGTGCCAGTAGTATACTGCTAGCGGGAGGTGCTGCGGAGACCCAGTACTTC CASSILLAGGAAETQYF
15 TRBJ1-1 NA TRBD1 TRBV6-1 TGTGCCAGCAGTGGGGGACAGGGCATGAACACTGAAGCTTTCTTT CASSGGQGMNTEAFF
15 TRBJ2-7 NA TRBD2 TRBV7-2 TGTGCCAGCAGCTTAGGGGTCGGACTAGCGGGAGACACGTACTTC CASSLGVGLAGDTYF
15 TRBJ2-3 NA NA TRBV5-1 TGCGCCAGCAGCTTGGCCTTGGATTCCTGGGGAACGCAGTATTTT CASSLALDSWGTQYF
13 TRBJ2-5 NA NA TRBV7-3 TGTGCCAGCAGCTCACAGCGGGAAGAGACCCAGTACTTC CASSSQREETQYF
21 TRBJ1-4 many NA TRBV7-8 TGTGCCAGCAGCTTAGTTTTTGGTTTTAGAGACTCATCCCCAACTAATGAAAAACTGTTTTTT CASSLVFGFRDSSPTNEKLFF
15 TRBJ1-2 NA TRBD1 TRBV7-2 TGTGCCAGCAGCTTAGCCGGGCCAGGGGGAGGTGGCTACACCTTC CASSLAGPGGGGYTF
14 TRBJ2-5 NA NA TRBV30 TGTGCCTGGAGTAGCGGTGGGGCGGGGGAGACCCAGTACTTC CAWSSGGAGETQYF
15 TRBJ2-7 NA NA TRBV27 TGTGCCAGCAGTTTCCTAGGCGCCCCCCTCTACGAGCAGTACTTC CASSFLGAPLYEQYF
14 TRBJ1-4 once NA TRBV18 TGTGCCAGCTCACCACCGAGCAGGGAAGGAAAACTGTTTTTT CASSPPSREGKLFF
17 TRBJ2-4 NA TRBD2 TRBV4-2 TGTGCCAGCAGCCAAGATATTCAGACTAGCGGAAAAAACATTCAGTACTTC CASSQDIQTSGKNIQYF
14 TRBJ1-5 NA NA TRBV6-6 TGTGCCAGCAGTTACCAGGGAAGCAATCAGCCCCAGCATTTT CASSYQGSNQPQHF
15 TRBJ2-7 NA TRBD2 TRBV5-6 TGTGCCAGCAGCCCCGGGACGGGAGGTGTCAACGAGCAGTACTTC CASSPGTGGVNEQYF
14 TRBJ1-1 NA NA TRBV28 TGTGCCAGCAGTTTAGGGACTTTGGCCACTGAAGCTTTCTTT CASSLGTLATEAFF
17 TRBJ2-7 NA NA TRBV29-1 TGCAGCGTTGAAGATCGCGGGACGACAGGGCGTCGGTACGAGCAGTACTTC CSVEDRGTTGRRYEQYF
16 TRBJ2-1 NA NA TRBV7-3 TGTGCCAGCAGCTTAATCCCGGACAGCTCCTACAATGAGCAGTTCTTC CASSLIPDSSYNEQFF
12 TRBJ2-1 NA TRBD2 TRBV2 TGTGCCAGCAGATTAGCGGGAGCTTCGCAGTTCTTC CASRLAGASQFF
16 TRBJ1-2 NA TRBD1 TRBV5-1 TGCGCCAGCAGCTTGGATGGACAGGGGGCTTTTGGCGGCTACACCTTC CASSLDGQGAFGGYTF
14 TRBJ1-4 many NA TRBV7-9 TGTGCCAGCAGCTCTGGGTACCTTAATGAAAAACTGTTTTTT CASSSGYLNEKLFF
18 TRBJ2-2 NA TRBD2 TRBV5-4 TGTGCCAGCAGTTCAGGCGGGAGACTAGCGGTGAACACCGGGGAGCTGTTTTTT CASSSGGRLAVNTGELFF
13 TRBJ2-2 NA NA TRBV28 TGTGCCGGTCGGAGTTCGAACACCGGGGAGCTGTTTTTT CAGRSSNTGELFF
14 TRBJ1-5 NA NA TRBV28 TGTGCCAGCAACTGGGGGGAAGGGAATCAGCCCCAGCATTTT CASNWGEGNQPQHF
14 TRBJ1-1 NA TRBD1 TRBV6-1 TGTGCCAGCAGCGCCAGGGGGGACAGGGTGAAAGCTTTCTTT CASSARGDRVKAFF
14 TRBJ1-3 NA NA TRBV6-5 TGTGCCAGCAGTTACTCGGGGGAAGGAAACACCATATATTTT CASSYSGEGNTIYF
15 TRBJ2-3 NA TRBD1 TRBV5-4 TGTGCCAGCAGCCTCCGGGACAGGGTAACAGATACGCAGTATTTT CASSLRDRVTDTQYF
20 TRBJ2-6 NA NA TRBV7-8 TGTGCCAGCAGCCCGGGGAGAAGCGGGCTCGCTGGTGTTGGGGCCAACGTCCTGACTTTC CASSPGRSGLAGVGANVLTF
15 TRBJ1-2 few NA TRBV7-2 TGTGCCAGCAGCTTAGAGGGACTGACCAACTATGGCTACACCTTC CASSLEGLTNYGYTF
14 TRBJ1-5 NA NA TRBV5-1 TGCGCCAGCAGCTTGGGGGGGATTAATCAGCCCCAGCATTTT CASSLGGINQPQHF
13 TRBJ1-1 NA NA TRBV14 TGTGCCAGCAGCGCGAAAGGGGGCACTGAAGCTTTCTTT CASSAKGGTEAFF
15 TRBJ1-1 once NA TRBV18 TGTGCCAGCTCACCCTACCCCGAGGGGAACACTGAAGCTTTCTTT CASSPYPEGNTEAFF
15 TRBJ2-3 NA NA TRBV6-1 TGTGCCAGCAGTGAAGTTGCGGGAAACACAGATACGCAGTATTTT CASSEVAGNTDTQYF
14 TRBJ1-1 NA NA TRBV29-1 TGCAGCGTTGGAAACAGGGCTTTGGGGACTGAAGCTTTCTTT CSVGNRALGTEAFF